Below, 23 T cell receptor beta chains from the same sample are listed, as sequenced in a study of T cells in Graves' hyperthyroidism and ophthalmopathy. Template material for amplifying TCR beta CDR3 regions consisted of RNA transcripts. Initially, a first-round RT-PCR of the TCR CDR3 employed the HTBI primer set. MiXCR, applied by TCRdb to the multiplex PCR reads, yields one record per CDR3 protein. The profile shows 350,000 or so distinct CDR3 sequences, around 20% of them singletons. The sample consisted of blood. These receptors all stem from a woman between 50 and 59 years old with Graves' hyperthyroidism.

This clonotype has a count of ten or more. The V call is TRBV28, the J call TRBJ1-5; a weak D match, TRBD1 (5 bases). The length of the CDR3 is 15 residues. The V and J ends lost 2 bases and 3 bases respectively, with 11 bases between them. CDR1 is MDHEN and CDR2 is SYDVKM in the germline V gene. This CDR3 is CASSLGARINQPQHF. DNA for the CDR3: TGTGCCAGCAGTTTAGGGGCAAGAATCAATCAGCCCCAGCATTTT.

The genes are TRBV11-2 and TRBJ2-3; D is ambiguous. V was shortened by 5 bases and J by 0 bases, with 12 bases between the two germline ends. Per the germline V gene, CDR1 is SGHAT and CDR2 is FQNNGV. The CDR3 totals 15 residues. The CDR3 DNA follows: TGTGCCAGCAGCCAAACCGGAATCAGCACAGATACGCAGTATTTT. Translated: CASSQTGISTDTQYF.

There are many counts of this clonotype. CDR3 sequence reads: CASSRLRGRTTEAFF. In DNA, the CDR3 is TGTGCCAGCAGTCGCCTTCGAGGGCGAACCACTGAAGCTTTCTTT. The chain uses TRBV6-1 and TRBJ1-1; D uncertain. V was pared by 5 bases and J by 4 bases, with 17 bases between. CDR1 is MNHNS, CDR2 SASEGT, per germline. The length of the CDR3 is 15 residues.

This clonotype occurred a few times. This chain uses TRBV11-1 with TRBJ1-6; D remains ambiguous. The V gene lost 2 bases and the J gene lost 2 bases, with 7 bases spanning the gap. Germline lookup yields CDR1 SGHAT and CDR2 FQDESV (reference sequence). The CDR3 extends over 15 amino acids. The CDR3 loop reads CASSLRGTYNSPLHF. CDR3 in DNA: TGTGCCAGCAGCTTACGGGGAACCTATAATTCACCCCTCCACTTT. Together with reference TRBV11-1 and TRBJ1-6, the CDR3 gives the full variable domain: EAEVAQSPRYKITEKSQAVAFWCDPISGHATLYWYRQILGQGPELLVQFQDESVVDDSQLPKDRFSAERLKGVDSTLKIQPAELGDSAMYLCASSLRGTYNSPLHFGNGTRLTVT.

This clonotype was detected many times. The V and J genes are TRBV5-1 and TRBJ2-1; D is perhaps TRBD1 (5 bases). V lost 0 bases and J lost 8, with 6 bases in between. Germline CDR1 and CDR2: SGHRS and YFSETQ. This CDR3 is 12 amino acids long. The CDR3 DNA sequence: TGCGCCAGCAGCTTGGAAGGGGATGAGCAGTTCTTC. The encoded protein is CASSLEGDEQFF.

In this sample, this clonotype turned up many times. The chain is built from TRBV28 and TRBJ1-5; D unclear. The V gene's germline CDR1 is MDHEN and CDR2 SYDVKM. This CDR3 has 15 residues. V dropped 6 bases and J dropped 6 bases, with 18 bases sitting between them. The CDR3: CASSLRGQAPQPQHF. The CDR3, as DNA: TGTGCCAGCAGCCTTCGAGGGCAGGCGCCTCAGCCCCAGCATTTT. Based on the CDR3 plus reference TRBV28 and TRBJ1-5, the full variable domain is DVKVTQSSRYLVKRTGEKVFLECVQDMDHENMFWYRQDPGLGLRLIYFSYDVKMKEKGDIPEGYSVSREKKERFSLILESASTNQTSMYLCASSLRGQAPQPQHFGDGTRLSIL.

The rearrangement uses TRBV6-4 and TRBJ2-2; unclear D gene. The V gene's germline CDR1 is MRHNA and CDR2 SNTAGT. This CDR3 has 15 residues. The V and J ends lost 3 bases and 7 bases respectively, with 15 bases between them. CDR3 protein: CASSEEQSIGGELFF. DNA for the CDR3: TGTGCCAGCAGTGAAGAACAGTCAATCGGCGGGGAGCTGTTTTTT.

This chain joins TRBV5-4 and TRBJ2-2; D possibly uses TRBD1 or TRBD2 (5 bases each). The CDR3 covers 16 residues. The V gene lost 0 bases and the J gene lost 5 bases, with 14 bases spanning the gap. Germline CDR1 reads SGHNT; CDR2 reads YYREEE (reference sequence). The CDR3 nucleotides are TGTGCCAGCAGCTTGGGAGGTGTCGGGACGACCGGGGAGCTGTTTTTT. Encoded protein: CASSLGGVGTTGELFF.

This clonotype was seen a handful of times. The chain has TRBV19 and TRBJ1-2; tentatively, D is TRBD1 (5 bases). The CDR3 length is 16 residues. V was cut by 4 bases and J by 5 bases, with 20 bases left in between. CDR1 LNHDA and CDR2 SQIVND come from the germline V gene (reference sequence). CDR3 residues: CASSTRHQGGNYGYTF. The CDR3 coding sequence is TGTGCCAGTAGTACCCGACATCAGGGCGGAAATTATGGCTACACCTTC.

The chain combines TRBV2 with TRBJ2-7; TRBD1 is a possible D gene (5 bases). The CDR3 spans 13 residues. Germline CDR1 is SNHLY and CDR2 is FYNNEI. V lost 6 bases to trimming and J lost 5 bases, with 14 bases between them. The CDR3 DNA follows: TGTGCCAGCAGCGATCCTGACAGCGACGAGCAGTACTTC. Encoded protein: CASSDPDSDEQYF.

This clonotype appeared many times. Written as DNA, the CDR3 is TGTGCCAGCAGCTTAGCGCCTCGTTACTCTGGAAACACCATATATTTT. It encodes CASSLAPRYSGNTIYF. This chain links TRBV7-9 with TRBJ1-3; D not certain. This CDR3 contains 16 residues. Germline lookup yields CDR1 SEHNR and CDR2 FQNEAQ (reference sequence). V dropped 0 bases and J dropped 0 bases, with 9 bases sitting between them.

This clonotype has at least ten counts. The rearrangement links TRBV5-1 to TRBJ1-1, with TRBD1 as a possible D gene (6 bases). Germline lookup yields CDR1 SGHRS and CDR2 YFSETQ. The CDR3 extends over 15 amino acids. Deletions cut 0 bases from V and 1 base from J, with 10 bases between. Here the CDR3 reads CASSLGNRANTEAFF. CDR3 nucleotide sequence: TGCGCCAGCAGCTTGGGTAACAGGGCGAACACTGAAGCTTTCTTT.

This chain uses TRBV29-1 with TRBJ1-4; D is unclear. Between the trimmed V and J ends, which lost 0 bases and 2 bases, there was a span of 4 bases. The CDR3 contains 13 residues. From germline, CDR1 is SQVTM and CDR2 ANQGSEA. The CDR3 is CSVEEQTNEKLFF. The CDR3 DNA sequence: TGCAGCGTTGAAGAGCAGACTAATGAAAAACTGTTTTTT.

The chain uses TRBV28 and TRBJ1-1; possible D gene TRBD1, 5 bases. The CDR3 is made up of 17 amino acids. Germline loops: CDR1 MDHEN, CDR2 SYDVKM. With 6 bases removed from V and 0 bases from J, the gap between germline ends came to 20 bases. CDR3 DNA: TGTGCCAGCAGCCGATCAGGGATTACTGAAATGAACACTGAAGCTTTCTTT. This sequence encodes CASSRSGITEMNTEAFF.

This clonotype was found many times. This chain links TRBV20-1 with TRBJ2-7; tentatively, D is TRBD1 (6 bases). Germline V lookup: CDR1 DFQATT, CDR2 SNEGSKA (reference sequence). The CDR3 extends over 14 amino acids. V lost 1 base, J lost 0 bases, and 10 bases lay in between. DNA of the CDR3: TGCAGTGCTAGAGGGGCAGGGGTCTCCTACGAGCAGTACTTC. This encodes CSARGAGVSYEQYF.

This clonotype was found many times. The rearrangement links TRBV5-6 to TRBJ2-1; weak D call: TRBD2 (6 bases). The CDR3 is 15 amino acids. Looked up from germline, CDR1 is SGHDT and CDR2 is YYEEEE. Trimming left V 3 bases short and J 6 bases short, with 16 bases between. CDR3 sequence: CASSSVDMGGNEQFF. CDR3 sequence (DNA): TGTGCCAGCAGCTCAGTGGATATGGGGGGCAATGAGCAGTTCTTC.

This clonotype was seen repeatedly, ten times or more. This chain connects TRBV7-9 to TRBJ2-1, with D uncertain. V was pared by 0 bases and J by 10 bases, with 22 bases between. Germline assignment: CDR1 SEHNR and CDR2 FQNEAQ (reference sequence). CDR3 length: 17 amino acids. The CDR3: CASSLALGELGSREQFF. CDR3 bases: TGTGCCAGCAGCTTAGCGCTGGGTGAATTGGGTAGTAGGGAGCAGTTCTTC. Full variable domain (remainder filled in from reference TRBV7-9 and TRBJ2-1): DTGVSQNPRHKITKRGQNVTFRCDPISEHNRLYWYRQTLGQGPEFLTYFQNEAQLEKSRLLSDRFSAERPKGSFSTLEIQRTEQGDSAMYLCASSLALGELGSREQFFGPGTRLTVL.

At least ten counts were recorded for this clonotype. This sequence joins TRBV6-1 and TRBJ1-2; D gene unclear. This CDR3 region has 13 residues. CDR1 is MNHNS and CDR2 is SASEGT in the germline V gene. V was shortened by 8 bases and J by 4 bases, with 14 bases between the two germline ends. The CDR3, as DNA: TGTGCCAGCTGCACCAGCGATGGCTATGGCTACACCTTC. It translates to CASCTSDGYGYTF.

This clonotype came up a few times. DNA of the CDR3: TGTGCCAGCAGGGACACACAGGGGCGGCGGGGTTATAATTCACCCCTCCACTTT. Translated: CASRDTQGRRGYNSPLHF. This chain links TRBV7-8 with TRBJ1-6; 7 bases agree with TRBD1. The ends lost 6 bases at V and 4 bases at J; junction bases unmatched: 15. The CDR3 contains 18 residues. Germline V CDR1 and CDR2: SGHVS, FQNEAQ.

DNA of the CDR3: TGTGCCAGCAGCTGGACTAGCGGGGGAGCCCGGAACACAGATACGCAGTATTTT. Translated: CASSWTSGGARNTDTQYF. The V gene is TRBV11-2, the J gene TRBJ2-3; 13 bases line up with TRBD2. Germline V CDR1 and CDR2: SGHAT, FQNNGV. The CDR3 spans 18 residues. Unmatched junction bases numbered 9, after V lost 4 bases and J lost 2 bases.

CDR3 residues: CASSHGTVKETQYF. In nucleotides, the CDR3 is TGCGCCAGCAGCCACGGGACGGTTAAAGAGACCCAGTACTTC. This chain links TRBV5-1 with TRBJ2-5, with D perhaps matching TRBD1 or TRBD2 (5 bases each). The germline V and J ends were trimmed by 4 bases and 3 bases, with 13 bases remaining between them. Per germline, CDR1 SGHRS and CDR2 YFSETQ. CDR3 size: 14 residues. Looking up the rest from reference TRBV5-1 and TRBJ2-5 gives the full variable domain: KAGVTQTPRYLIKTRGQQVTLSCSPISGHRSVSWYQQTPGQGLQFLFEYFSETQRNKGNFPGRFSGRQFSNSRSEMNVSTLELGDSALYLCASSHGTVKETQYFGPGTRLLVL.

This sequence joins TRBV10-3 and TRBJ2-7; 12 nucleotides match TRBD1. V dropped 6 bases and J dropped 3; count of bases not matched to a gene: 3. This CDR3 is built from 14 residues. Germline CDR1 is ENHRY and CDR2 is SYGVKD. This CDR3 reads CAIRGTGGFYEQYF. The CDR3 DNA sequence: TGTGCCATCAGGGGGACAGGGGGCTTCTACGAGCAGTACTTC.

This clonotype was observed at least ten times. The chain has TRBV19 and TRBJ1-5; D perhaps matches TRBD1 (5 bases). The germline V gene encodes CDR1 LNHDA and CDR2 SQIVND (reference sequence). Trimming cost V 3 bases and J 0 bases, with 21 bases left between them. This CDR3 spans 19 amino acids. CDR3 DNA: TGTGCCAGTAGTATTCGGGACGGTCCTGCTAGATATAGCAATCAGCCCCAGCATTTT. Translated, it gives CASSIRDGPARYSNQPQHF.